The source of this T cell receptor (beta chain) is a study of blood T cell repertoires in COVID-19. There are 12 residues in the CDR3. V lost 7 bases and J 1 base, leaving 5 bases between the germline ends. CDR1 is SGHNT and CDR2 is YYREEE in the germline V gene (reference sequence). Profiling relied on immunoSEQ multiplex PCR, and the TCRdb table lists in-frame clones only, not all of them. The table has roughly 200,000 clones, about 76% seen once; the top ten hold around 5.4%. The rearrangement links TRBV5-4 to TRBJ1-4, with D perhaps TRBD1 (5 bases). The sequence was collected from a middle-aged woman with COVID-19, enrolled during active disease. Sequencing was carried out using peripheral blood. CDR3 loop: CASQGTNEKLFF. The CDR3 DNA reads as TGTGCCAGCCAGGGAACTAATGAAAAACTGTTTTTT.